These T cell receptor beta chains were read from a single sample in a study of T-cell memory formation after mild COVID-19. TCRdb re-called the 5' RACE reads through MiXCR, storing one row per CDR3 protein. This table holds around 250,000 distinct CDR3 sequences, 15% to 20% found once. The sequenced material came from PBMCs or a T cell subset sorted from them (not recorded which). The receptors stem from a man aged 18-30 years who had mild COVID-19 (a few samples of this study predate the infection). Cell type and time point are not known. CDR3s include the opening cysteine and the closing phenylalanine or tryptophan. The D gene is left open where the match is weak. Expanded clones are given a class, and other clones once, few, many or no size at all.

>TRBJ2-1|NA|NA|TRBV6-1
TGTGCCATTAACAGGGTGGTTTACAATGAGCAGTTCTTC
CAINRVVYNEQFF
>TRBJ1-1|few|NA|TRBV7-9
TGTGCCAGCAGCTTAGCCCAGGGCACTGAAGCTTTCTTT
CASSLAQGTEAFF
>TRBJ1-2|few|TRBD1|TRBV9
TGTGCCAGCGCTCTAGACAGGGGGAACTATGGCTACACCTTC
CASALDRGNYGYTF
>TRBJ2-5|few|TRBD2|TRBV20-1
TGCAGTGCTAGTTTACCGCGGGGGGCCGCATTCCAAGAGACCCAGTACTTC
CSASLPRGAAFQETQYF
>TRBJ2-3|NA|TRBD2|TRBV9
TGTGCCAGCAGCGGTAGCGGGGGGGCCACAGATACGCAGTATTTT
CASSGSGGATDTQYF
>TRBJ1-5|many|NA|TRBV7-2
TGTGCCAGCAGCCACGGGGGGGAAAGTCAGCCCCAGCATTTT
CASSHGGESQPQHF
>TRBJ2-7|NA|NA|TRBV7-6
TGTGCCAGCAGCCCTTTTCAGGGAGAAGAGCAGTACTTC
CASSPFQGEEQYF
>TRBJ1-1|few|NA|TRBV9
TGTGCCAGCAGCGTGTATGAGGGGGGGAGGACTGAAGCTTTCTTT
CASSVYEGGRTEAFF
>TRBJ2-6|NA|NA|TRBV7-2
TGTGCCAGCAGCTTTACCTCTGGGGCCAACGTCCTGACTTTC
CASSFTSGANVLTF
>TRBJ2-5|NA|TRBD2|TRBV7-2
TGTGCCAGCAGCTTAGTTGGTCTAGCGGGGACTCAAGAGACCCAGTACTTC
CASSLVGLAGTQETQYF
>TRBJ1-1|NA|NA|TRBV9
TGTGCCAGCAGCGTAGTGGGTCGGAGCATGAACACTGAAGCTTTCTTT
CASSVVGRSMNTEAFF
>TRBJ1-1|NA|NA|TRBV3-1
TGTGCCAGCAGCCCCTGGACAGCCAGGAACACTGAAGCTTTCTTT
CASSPWTARNTEAFF
>TRBJ1-5|few|NA|TRBV19
TGTGCCAGTAGTAACCTGCGGATCCGGGACCCGGTCATGGCGCCCCAGCATTTT
CASSNLRIRDPVMAPQHF
>TRBJ1-3|many|NA|TRBV3-1
TGTGCCAGCAGTCGACAGTCTGGAAACACCATATATTTT
CASSRQSGNTIYF
>TRBJ1-2|few|NA|TRBV20-1
TGCAGTGCTCCATTTCGGGGGACTGGCTACACCTTC
CSAPFRGTGYTF
>TRBJ2-3|NA|NA|TRBV15
TGTGCCACCAGCAGAGCATCGGAACCCACAGATACGCAGTATTTT
CATSRASEPTDTQYF
>TRBJ1-1|few|NA|TRBV7-2
TGTGCCAGCAGCTTAGTCGTGGGGGACACTGAAGCTTTCTTT
CASSLVVGDTEAFF
>TRBJ1-1|few|NA|TRBV24-1
TGTGCCACCAGTGAACGCCATCGGGACAACAGAAACACTGAAGCTTTCTTT
CATSERHRDNRNTEAFF
>TRBJ1-1|many|NA|TRBV12-3/TRBV12-4
TGTGCCAGCAGCTTGCAGGGTCGGGACACTGAAGCTTTCTTT
CASSLQGRDTEAFF
>TRBJ2-1|few|TRBD1|TRBV11-2
TGTGCCAGCAGCTACAGGGGTACTGAGCAGTTCTTC
CASSYRGTEQFF
>TRBJ1-1|few|TRBD1|TRBV27
TGTGCCAGCACGCCGCTTTGGGGGACAGGGCGGGACACTGAAGCTTTCTTT
CASTPLWGTGRDTEAFF
>TRBJ1-4|few|NA|TRBV6-1
TGTGCCAGCAGTTCCGGGGAGGCTAATGAAAAACTGTTTTTT
CASSSGEANEKLFF
>TRBJ2-7|NA|NA|TRBV20-1
TGCAGTGCTAGCAGCCACTACGAGCAGTACTTC
CSASSHYEQYF
>TRBJ1-5|NA|NA|TRBV12-3/TRBV12-4
TGTGCCAGCAGTTTATACAGGGCAGGTCAGCCCCAGCATTTT
CASSLYRAGQPQHF
>TRBJ1-4|few|NA|TRBV5-1
TGCGCCAGCAGCAGAGGGGGGATTAATGAAAAACTGTTTTTT
CASSRGGINEKLFF
>TRBJ2-5|few|NA|TRBV27
TGTGCCAGCAGCTATACAGAATCGGGGGAGACCCAGTACTTC
CASSYTESGETQYF
>TRBJ2-3|many|NA|TRBV7-2
TGTGCCAGCAGCTTAGCCGGTCCAGATACGCAGTATTTT
CASSLAGPDTQYF
>TRBJ2-3|NA|NA|TRBV7-3
TGTGCCAGCAGCTTATATCCAGGCGGGGCGGGTCGCGCAGATACGCAGTATTTT
CASSLYPGGAGRADTQYF
>TRBJ2-2|few|NA|TRBV10-1
TGCGCCAGCAGTAAGGAGCCTATCAACACCGGGGAGCTGTTTTTT
CASSKEPINTGELFF
>TRBJ2-2|NA|NA|TRBV24-1
TGTGCCACCAGTGATTTTGTGCGGGGAACCGGGGAGCTGTTTTTT
CATSDFVRGTGELFF
>TRBJ2-1|NA|NA|TRBV12-3/TRBV12-4
TGTGCCAGCAGTTTTTTAGGGGGATGGAATGAGCAGTTCTTC
CASSFLGGWNEQFF
>TRBJ2-2|few|NA|TRBV7-3
TGTGCCAGCAGCCCCTCCGGAGTAACCGGGGAGCTGTTTTTT
CASSPSGVTGELFF
>TRBJ1-5|few|NA|TRBV6-2/TRBV6-3
TGTGCCAGCAGCCCGGACCTGGGGCCCCAGCATTTT
CASSPDLGPQHF
>TRBJ2-3|NA|TRBD2|TRBV7-3
TGTGCCAGCAGCTGGACTAGCGGGGGGGCCACGCAGTATTTT
CASSWTSGGATQYF
>TRBJ1-1|few|TRBD1|TRBV5-1
TGCGCCAGCAGCTTGGCCGGACAGGGAGTTGAAGCTTTCTTT
CASSLAGQGVEAFF
>TRBJ2-3|NA|NA|TRBV11-2
TGTGCCAGCAGCCCGGGGGAGTTTAGCACAGATACGCAGTATTTT
CASSPGEFSTDTQYF
>TRBJ1-6|NA|TRBD1|TRBV7-2
TGTGCCAGCAGCCCTCCCGGGACAGGGAATAATTCACCCCTCCACTTT
CASSPPGTGNNSPLHF
>TRBJ1-1|few|NA|TRBV12-3/TRBV12-4
TGTGCCAGCAGTTTAGAGGTAGGGAGCACTGAAGCTTTCTTT
CASSLEVGSTEAFF
>TRBJ2-5|NA|NA|TRBV4-1
TGCGCCAGCAGCCCAGGGGTCCTCATGGAGACCCAGTACTTC
CASSPGVLMETQYF
>TRBJ2-3|NA|NA|TRBV7-6
TGTGCCAGCAGCTTAGGACTGTCTAGCACAGATACGCAGTATTTT
CASSLGLSSTDTQYF
>TRBJ2-3|many|NA|TRBV6-6
TGTGCCACACGGGGGTCTAGCACAGATACGCAGTATTTT
CATRGSSTDTQYF
>TRBJ1-4|few|NA|TRBV7-2
TGTGCCAGCAGCCGCTCGACAGGAAAACTGTTTTTT
CASSRSTGKLFF
>TRBJ2-3|few|NA|TRBV6-1
TGTGCCAGCAGTGAGGACCAGAGGAGAGATACGCAGTATTTT
CASSEDQRRDTQYF
>TRBJ1-6|few|NA|TRBV6-5
TGTGCCAGCAGACTACAGGGTTTTGATAATTCACCCCTCCACTTT
CASRLQGFDNSPLHF
>TRBJ2-2|many|NA|TRBV27
TGTGCCAGCAGTTTACAGTACGGGGGCAGGGAGCTGTTTTTT
CASSLQYGGRELFF
>TRBJ1-1|few|NA|TRBV12-5
TGTGCTAGTGGGGACGGGGACACTGAAGCTTTCTTT
CASGDGDTEAFF